This TCR beta chain came from a study of STAT5B mutations in CD4+ large granular lymphocyte leukemia. This clone came up a few times. What it recognizes is unknown. The CDR3 consists of 15 residues. Trimming at V came to 6 bases and at J to 6 bases, leaving 9 bases not matched to a gene. Germline-derived CDR1 and CDR2 are MNHEY and SVGAGI. The study's findings and limits: TRBV06-family usage was enriched in top patient clones (8/27) versus controls (2/35). No patients shared main leukemic clonotypes, though about 26% appeared at low frequency elsewhere.

The survey-level immunoSEQ assay was used. Per the authors' pipeline: Productive clonotypes were detectable down to 2.59 x 10-5 frequency. Clones were read by immunoSEQ multiplex PCR, and TCRdb kept only the in-frame ones, dropping some. V, J and clone size reflect that table, while D and trimming were determined from the DNA. The profile shows some 21,000 clones, about 79% of them singletons. J is TRBJ1-5 and V is TRBV6-5; 9 nucleotides align to TRBD1. The specimen sequenced was CD4+ T cells from blood buffy coats. The origin of this receptor is a human donor in good health. DNA of the CDR3: TGTGCCAGCAGCTCGACAGGGGGGAGTAGTCAGCCCCAGCATTTT. It specifies CASSSTGGSSQPQHF.